Sequencing of this TCR beta chain was carried out in a study of blood T cell repertoires in COVID-19. Background on the study: Acute and convalescent COVID-19 specimens originated in the United States, Italy and Spain. The analysed material was cDNA or gDNA that came from T cells, B-cell-depleted T cells, or PBMCs.

Authors' processing steps: Amplification with reference gene primers provided the estimates of nucleated cell counts. Repertoires were generated with immunoSEQ multiplex PCR, while TCRdb's copy carries only in-frame clones and drops some. From that table come the V and J calls and clone size; the DNA was used to work out D and trimming. The table has roughly 160,000 clones, 84% seen once. Only a few counts were recorded for this clone. This CDR3 has 18 amino acids. The germline gives CDR1 MGHDK, CDR2 SYGVNS. Trimming took 2 bases from V and 3 from J; bases not matched to a gene: 15. The genes are TRBV25-1 and TRBJ1-2, with 7 nucleotides matching TRBD1. This sequence was found in a man aged 18 to 35 with active or convalescent COVID-19. The sequenced sample consisted of peripheral blood. The CDR3, as DNA: TGTGCCAGCAGTGAACGATTCTCTTTCTGGCAGGGGGACTATGGCTACACCTTC. Protein sequence: CASSERFSFWQGDYGYTF.